Sequencing of this T cell receptor (beta chain) was carried out in a study of identical twins. Notes on the study in general: Sharing of beta out-of-frame sequences by twins showed a weaker excess. With abundant cord blood beta clonotypes, insertions were fewer; memory repertoires showed no such pattern.

Concerning this clonotype: Its antigen is still unknown.

The V end was cut by 0 bases, the J end by 1 base, with 14 bases between. CDR1 is GTSNPN, CDR2 SVGIG, per germline (reference sequence). The CDR3 is 16 residues long. Template switching supplied a universal primer site; unique molecular identifiers were carried on the cDNA. TCRdb re-analysed the 5' RACE reads in MiXCR, keeping a single row per CDR3 protein. The sample records roughly 1,500,000 distinct CDR3 sequences, about 32% being singletons. Sequencing was done on a sample of cord blood. The sequence was collected from a newborn girl in good health. The chain recombines TRBV30 with TRBJ2-3, with D perhaps matching TRBD2 (7 bases). The CDR3 spells CAWSVRGAIGTDTQYF. Here the CDR3 DNA reads TGTGCCTGGAGTGTACGGGGGGCGATCGGCACAGATACGCAGTATTTT.